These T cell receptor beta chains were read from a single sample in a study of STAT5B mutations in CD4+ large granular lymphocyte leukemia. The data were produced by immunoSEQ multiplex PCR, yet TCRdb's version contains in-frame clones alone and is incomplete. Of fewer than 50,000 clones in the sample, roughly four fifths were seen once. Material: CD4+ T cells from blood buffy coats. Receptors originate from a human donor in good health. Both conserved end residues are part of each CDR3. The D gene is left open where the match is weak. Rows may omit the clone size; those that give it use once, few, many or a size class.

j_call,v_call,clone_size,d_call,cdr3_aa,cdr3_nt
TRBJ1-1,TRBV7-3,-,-,CASSLVGTMNTEAFF,TGTGCCAGCAGCTTGGTGGGAACTATGAACACTGAAGCTTTCTTT
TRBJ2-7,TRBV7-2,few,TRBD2,CASSSVAGGLGEQYF,TGTGCCAGCAGCTCCGTAGCGGGGGGGCTGGGTGAGCAGTACTTC
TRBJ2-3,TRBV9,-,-,CASSVGLDYRIDTQYF,TGTGCCAGCAGCGTAGGGCTAGACTACCGCATAGATACGCAGTATTTT
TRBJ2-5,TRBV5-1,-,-,CASSLPGMETQYF,TGCGCCAGCAGCTTACCCGGTATGGAGACCCAGTACTTC
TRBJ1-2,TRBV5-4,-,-,CASSFRSGWVGYTF,TGTGCCAGCAGCTTCCGATCTGGTTGGGTAGGCTACACCTTC
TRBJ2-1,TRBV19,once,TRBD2,CATGGSGGGRGYEQFF,TGTGCCACCGGGGGGTCGGGCGGCGGGAGAGGCTATGAGCAGTTCTTC
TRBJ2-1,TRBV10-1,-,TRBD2,CASELAGVGNEQFF,TGCGCCAGTGAACTAGCGGGAGTGGGGAATGAGCAGTTCTTC
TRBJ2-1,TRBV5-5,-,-,CASESGMGSSYNEQFF,TGTGCCAGCGAAAGTGGGATGGGGAGCTCCTACAATGAGCAGTTCTTC
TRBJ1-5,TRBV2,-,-,CASGGQPNQPQHF,TGTGCCAGTGGCGGGCAGCCTAATCAGCCCCAGCATTTT
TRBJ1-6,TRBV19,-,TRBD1,CASSTGQGGYNSPLHF,TGTGCCAGTAGTACGGGACAGGGAGGCTATAATTCACCCCTCCACTTT
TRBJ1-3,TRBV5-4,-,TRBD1,CASSSVTGVDGNTIYF,TGTGCCAGCAGCTCCGTGACAGGGGTCGATGGAAACACCATATATTTT
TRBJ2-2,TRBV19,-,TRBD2,CASGTSGITGELFF,TGTGCTAGTGGGACTAGCGGGATTACCGGGGAGCTGTTTTTT
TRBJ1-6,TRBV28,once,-,CASSSYRDWSPLHF,TGTGCCAGCAGTTCTTACAGGGACTGGTCACCCCTCCACTTT
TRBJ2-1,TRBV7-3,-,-,CASSSQSGSYNEQFF,TGTGCCAGCAGCTCCCAGTCGGGCTCCTACAATGAGCAGTTCTTC
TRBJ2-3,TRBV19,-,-,CASSGTSTDTQYF,TGTGCCAGTAGCGGGACTAGCACAGATACGCAGTATTTT
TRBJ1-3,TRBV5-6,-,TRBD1,CASSWGTGGGNTIYF,TGTGCCAGCAGCTGGGGGACAGGAGGCGGAAACACCATATATTTT
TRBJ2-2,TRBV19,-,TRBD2,CASSIGGRVRLAGYTGELFF,TGTGCCAGTAGTATAGGGGGTCGGGTAAGACTAGCGGGGTACACCGGGGAGCTGTTTTTT
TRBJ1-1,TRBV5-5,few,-,CASSLDSGNEAFF,TGTGCCAGCAGCTTGGATTCGGGGAATGAAGCTTTCTTT